Listed below are T cell receptor beta chains from one sample, sequenced in a study of control samples from healthy donors and cancer patients. Sequenced by immunoSEQ multiplex PCR; TCRdb stores in-frame clones only, minus some. The sample includes about 77,000 clones, approximately 92% of them seen just once. Specimen: blood. These receptors were collected from a woman aged 60-70 years in good health. CDR3s include the opening cysteine and the closing phenylalanine or tryptophan. A D gene is named only where the DNA matches it firmly. Not all rows give a size; the values are once, few, many and, for expanded clones, a class.

v_gene	d_gene	abundance	j_gene	CDR3nt	CDR3aa
TRBV11-1	NA	NA	TRBJ1-1	TGTGCCAGCGATACAGGGTTTGGGACTGAAGCTTTCTTT	CASDTGFGTEAFF
TRBV11-3	TRBD2	few	TRBJ2-1	TGTGCCAGCAGCTCGGGACTAGCATACAATGAGCAGTTCTTC	CASSSGLAYNEQFF
TRBV7-9	NA	NA	TRBJ1-1	TGTGCCAGCAGCCCCCAAGGGTGGAACACTGAAGCTTTCTTT	CASSPQGWNTEAFF
TRBV7-8	TRBD1	NA	TRBJ2-1	TGTGCCAGCAGCTTAGGCCCGGGACAGGGGTCCTACAATGAGCAGTTCTTC	CASSLGPGQGSYNEQFF
TRBV9	NA	NA	TRBJ1-4	TGTGCCAGCAGCGTAGGAACGGGGCCTAATGAAAAACTGTTTTTT	CASSVGTGPNEKLFF
TRBV25-1	NA	NA	TRBJ2-1	TGTGCCAGCAGTGACTCGGACGGCCGGTCGCATGAGCAGTTCTTC	CASSDSDGRSHEQFF
TRBV7-3	NA	NA	TRBJ1-6	TGTGCCAGCAGCTTACAGAATAATTCACCCCTCCACTTT	CASSLQNNSPLHF
TRBV6-2/TRBV6-3	NA	NA	TRBJ2-2	TGTGCCAGCAGTCAACCGTGGGCCCGCGCCCGGGAGCTGTTTTTT	CASSQPWARARELFF
TRBV5-4	TRBD2	NA	TRBJ2-2	TGTGCCAGCAGCTTGGAACGGGGGGTTAGGGAGCTGTTTTTT	CASSLERGVRELFF
TRBV19	TRBD2	NA	TRBJ2-1	TGTGCCAGTAGTACAGGACTAGCGGGTGAGCAGTTCTTC	CASSTGLAGEQFF
TRBV24-1	NA	NA	TRBJ2-1	TGTGCCACCAGTGACCCGGGACGGAATGAGCAGTTCTTC	CATSDPGRNEQFF
TRBV18	TRBD2	NA	TRBJ2-3	TGTGCCAGCTCGCGGGGGGGGCGCTGGACAGATACGCAGTATTTT	CASSRGGRWTDTQYF
TRBV6-1	NA	NA	TRBJ2-1	TGTGCCAGCAGTGAGGTCCTGATCAATGAGCAGTTCTTC	CASSEVLINEQFF
TRBV7-3	TRBD2	NA	TRBJ2-2	TGTGCCAGCAGCCCTCGTATGCGGGAGGGCCAATACGGGGAGCTGTTTTTT	CASSPRMREGQYGELFF
TRBV11-3	TRBD2	once	TRBJ2-3	TGTGCCAGCAGCCCCGGGACTAGCGGGACCAGCACAGATACGCAGTATTTT	CASSPGTSGTSTDTQYF
TRBV28	NA	once	TRBJ2-4	TGTGCCATCCGACCCGGGGCCAAAAACATTCAGTACTTC	CAIRPGAKNIQYF
TRBV5-1	TRBD2	NA	TRBJ2-2	TGCGCCAGCACGTTCCCGACGGGGGGAGCGCTTAACACCGGGGAGCTGTTTTTT	CASTFPTGGALNTGELFF
TRBV18	TRBD2	NA	TRBJ2-7	TGTGCCAGCTCACTATTGACGTCCAGCGGGAGGTTTCCGTACGAGCAGTACTTC	CASSLLTSSGRFPYEQYF
TRBV5-1	NA	NA	TRBJ1-2	TGCGCCAGCAGCTTGGTGGCCGCAGACTATGGCTACACCTTC	CASSLVAADYGYTF
TRBV4-1	NA	NA	TRBJ1-2	TGCGCCAGCAGCCAAGATCGGGGTAGCGACTACGGCTACACCTTC	CASSQDRGSDYGYTF
TRBV6-5	NA	NA	TRBJ2-1	TGTGCCAGCAGTAGGTACTGGACTAACAATGAGCAGTTCTTC	CASSRYWTNNEQFF
TRBV30	NA	NA	TRBJ1-4	TGTGCCTGGACCGATGTAAATCGGCCGAGGGAAAAACTGTTTTTT	CAWTDVNRPREKLFF
TRBV7-6	NA	NA	TRBJ2-1	TGTGCCAGCAGCCCGCGCAGGGGACATGAGCAGTTCTTC	CASSPRRGHEQFF
TRBV12-3/TRBV12-4	NA	NA	TRBJ1-2	TGTGCCAGCAGTTTATTAGGTTCTGGCTACACCTTC	CASSLLGSGYTF
TRBV30	NA	few	TRBJ1-1	TGTGCCCTTTCCCGGGGAAAGACTGAAGCTTTCTTT	CALSRGKTEAFF
TRBV27	NA	NA	TRBJ1-5	TGTGCCAGCAGTTTATATGGAGAGGGGTGGGGTGGCAATCAGCCCCAGCATTTT	CASSLYGEGWGGNQPQHF
TRBV4-3	NA	NA	TRBJ2-3	TGCGCCAGCAGCCAAATCATAGATCCCGCAGATACGCAGTATTTT	CASSQIIDPADTQYF
TRBV5-1	TRBD1	NA	TRBJ1-1	TGCGCCAGCAGCTTGGGACAGGGGAATGAAGCTTTCTTT	CASSLGQGNEAFF
TRBV19	NA	NA	TRBJ2-5	TGTGCCAGCTCTCCCAGGCTCCAAGAGACCCAGTACTTC	CASSPRLQETQYF
TRBV5-6	NA	NA	TRBJ2-7	TGTGCCAGCAGCTTGGGAGCGACTACGGCTGAGAGCGAGCAGTACTTC	CASSLGATTAESEQYF
TRBV3-1/TRBV3-2	NA	once	TRBJ1-6	TGTGCCAGCAGCCAAGGGGGTAATTCACCCCTCCACTTT	CASSQGGNSPLHF
TRBV6-2/TRBV6-3	TRBD2	NA	TRBJ2-7	TGTGCCAGCAGTTCAGCGGGAGAGTCAATCTACGAGCAGTACTTC	CASSSAGESIYEQYF
TRBV29-1	NA	NA	TRBJ2-5	TGCAGCGTTCGGAAGGTCCAAGAGACCCAGTACTTC	CSVRKVQETQYF
TRBV6-1	NA	NA	TRBJ2-1	TGTGCCAGCAGTCCCCTTACTAGTCACAATGAGCAGTTCTTC	CASSPLTSHNEQFF
TRBV6-5	TRBD1	once	TRBJ1-2	TGTGCCAGCAGGGCCGGGACAGGGGATGGCTACACCTTC	CASRAGTGDGYTF
TRBV7-2	NA	NA	TRBJ1-2	TGTGCCAGCAGCTTAGGCGGCCTGGGCTACACCTTC	CASSLGGLGYTF
TRBV5-6	NA	NA	TRBJ2-5	TGTGCCAGCAGCATGGGCGCTAGCACTAAGGGAGAGACCCAGTACTTC	CASSMGASTKGETQYF
TRBV7-9	NA	NA	TRBJ2-7	TGTGCCAGCAGTCCCCAGGGGGGGGGCGAGCAGTACTTC	CASSPQGGGEQYF
TRBV5-1	TRBD1	NA	TRBJ1-2	TGCGCCAGCAGCTCAACAGGGGATGGCTACACCTTC	CASSSTGDGYTF
TRBV7-9	TRBD2	NA	TRBJ2-1	TGTGCCAGCAGCTTAGGACTAGCGGTTTACAATGAGCAGTTCTTC	CASSLGLAVYNEQFF
TRBV19	NA	NA	TRBJ1-6	TGTGCCAGTGCCGGGGACTATAATTCACCCCTCCACTTT	CASAGDYNSPLHF
TRBV28	TRBD1	once	TRBJ1-1	TGTGCCAGCAGTTTACTAGGGGGCGGTTGGGATCCTGAAGCTTTCTTT	CASSLLGGGWDPEAFF
TRBV2	NA	NA	TRBJ2-1	TGTGCCAGCAGTGTCGGGGTGGGCTACAATGAGCAGTTCTTC	CASSVGVGYNEQFF
TRBV7-3	TRBD2	NA	TRBJ2-3	TGTGCCAGCAGCCCAAACCCGACTAGCGCTCGCACAGATACGCAGTATTTT	CASSPNPTSARTDTQYF
TRBV3-1/TRBV3-2	NA	NA	TRBJ1-6	TGTGCCAGCAGCCGTACCAGTAGGGCTTCACCCCTCCACTTT	CASSRTSRASPLHF
TRBV28	TRBD1	once	TRBJ1-5	TGTGCCAGCAGTTCGGGACAGATTGCGGAGAGCAATCAGCCCCAGCATTTT	CASSSGQIAESNQPQHF
TRBV18	TRBD1	once	TRBJ1-2	TGTGCCAGCTCCCAACTAATCCCGGGACAGGGGGCGCTTGGCTACACCTTC	CASSQLIPGQGALGYTF
TRBV6-5	NA	NA	TRBJ1-4	TGTGCCAGCAGGCCTCCGGTGGTACTTAATGAAAAACTGTTTTTT	CASRPPVVLNEKLFF
TRBV2	TRBD1	NA	TRBJ2-7	TGTGCCAGCAGTGCGGGCAGGGGGCGGTCCGAGCAGTACTTC	CASSAGRGRSEQYF